These 18 T cell receptor beta chains were sequenced from one sample in a study of the immune and genomic landscape of osteosarcoma. Measured with immunoSEQ multiplex PCR; TCRdb has only the in-frame clones, and not every one. The top ten hold 13% of the sample, which has around 2,500 clones, around three quarters seen once. The post-treatment osteosarcoma tumors were primary, local recurrence or metastasis specimens from poor-prognosis patients. Input material: osteosarcoma tumor tissue from the lung. Source of these receptors: a human donor with osteosarcoma.

This clone is large (0.1 to 1%) by share. V and J are TRBV19 and TRBJ2-7, with 8 bases identical to TRBD1. The CDR3 is 15 amino acids. In germline, CDR1 is LNHDA, CDR2 SQIVND (reference sequence). Trimming cost V 7 bases and J 3 bases; bases outside gene matches: 11. The CDR3 sequence is CASTYGTGDYYEQYF. The CDR3 DNA reads as TGTGCCAGTACCTACGGGACAGGTGATTACTACGAGCAGTACTTC.

The chain combines TRBV4-1 with TRBJ1-5; 8 bases match TRBD1. The germline V gene encodes CDR1 MGHRA and CDR2 YSYEKL. After removal of 1 base from V and 3 bases from J, the junction contained 2 bases not matched to a gene. The CDR3 totals 15 residues. CDR3 loop: CASSQADRANQPQHF. The CDR3 DNA is TGCGCCAGCAGCCAAGCGGACAGGGCCAATCAGCCCCAGCATTTT.

This clone was detected only once. V gene TRBV30 combines with J gene TRBJ2-1; D is perhaps TRBD1 (6 bases). The CDR3 loop spans 14 amino acids. From germline, CDR1 is GTSNPN and CDR2 SVGIG (reference sequence). V lost 3 bases and J 2 bases, leaving 11 bases between the germline ends. This chain's CDR3 is CAWRGDTTYNEQFF. CDR3 DNA: TGTGCCTGGAGGGGGGACACCACCTACAATGAGCAGTTCTTC.

The rearrangement uses TRBV6-6 and TRBJ1-4; tentatively, D is TRBD1 (6 bases). V lost 2 bases and J lost 5, with 12 bases in between. This CDR3 has 15 amino acids. CDR1 and CDR2 (germline): MNHNY, SVGAGI (reference sequence). The CDR3 bases are TGTGCCAGCAGTTACGGGGGCAGGGGCAATGAAAAACTGTTTTTT. This translates into CASSYGGRGNEKLFF.

The chain recombines TRBV5-1 with TRBJ2-7; 9 bases line up with TRBD1. CDR1 and CDR2 (germline): SGHRS, YFSETQ. With V trimmed by 0 bases and J by 2 bases, 3 bases remained unmatched. The CDR3 has 15 amino acids. The CDR3 DNA reads as TGCGCCAGCAGCTTGGCCGGGACAGGGACCTACGAGCAGTACTTC. It translates to CASSLAGTGTYEQYF.

Worth noting for this clone: The same CDR3 can be traced to other DNA sequences in this sample. The chain recombines TRBV18 with TRBJ2-3; unclear D gene. The CDR3 covers 13 residues. Germline loops: CDR1 KGHSH, CDR2 LQKENI. Trimming left V 6 bases short and J 3 bases short, with 10 bases between. For the CDR3, the DNA is TGTGCCAGCTCCCTCGGCCCGACAGATACGCAGTATTTT. Protein product: CASSLGPTDTQYF.

The chain links TRBV6-1 to TRBJ2-7, with D perhaps matching TRBD1 or TRBD2 (6 bases each). In germline, CDR1 is MNHNS, CDR2 SASEGT. The CDR3 consists of 15 residues. V dropped 2 bases and J dropped 4 bases, with 15 bases sitting between them. The CDR3 nucleotides read TGTGCCAGCAGTGAAATCGGCGAGGGGGGATACGAGCAGTACTTC. Protein product: CASSEIGEGGYEQYF.

The gene calls are TRBV5-6 and TRBJ2-7; a possible D gene is TRBD2 (5 bases). This CDR3 has 14 amino acids. Between the trimmed V and J ends, which lost 0 bases and 4 bases, there was a span of 11 bases. Per the germline V gene, CDR1 is SGHDT and CDR2 is YYEEEE. The CDR3 protein is CASSLGLGGYEQYF. Here the CDR3 DNA reads TGTGCCAGCAGCTTGGGTCTAGGCGGGTACGAGCAGTACTTC.

V usage is TRBV1 and J usage is TRBJ2-3; TRBD2, the table's D call, lacks a check against the DNA. TRBV1 is a listed pseudogene. The CDR3 is 14 amino acids. CDR3 bases: TGCACCAGCAGCCAACCAGAGGTCACAGATACGCAGTATTTT. Translating it yields CTSSQPEVTDTQYF.

The genes are TRBV21-1 and TRBJ2-7. TRBV21-1 is given as a pseudogene. The CDR3 loop spans 13 amino acids. CDR3 nucleotides: TGTGCCAGCAGCAAAGCCCGGGACCGACGACAGTACTTC. It codes for CASSKARDRRQYF.

CDR3 sequence (DNA): TGCGCCAGCAGCACCTGGACAGGGAGCACGGAGACCCAGTACTTC. This codes for CASSTWTGSTETQYF. The chain joins TRBV5-1 to TRBJ2-5, with 8 bases matching TRBD1. Germline V gene sequence: CDR1 SGHRS, CDR2 YFSETQ. V was pared by 4 bases and J by 5 bases, with 10 bases of the junction left unmatched. The CDR3 has 15 amino acids.

The chain is built from TRBV6-5 and TRBJ2-1; TRBD1 matches at 9 bases. CDR1 and CDR2 (germline): MNHEY, SVGAGI. With V trimmed by 2 bases and J by 6 bases, 2 bases remained unmatched. CDR3 length: 14 residues. CDR3 sequence (DNA): TGTGCCAGCAGTTACACGACAGGGGGCAATGAGCAGTTCTTC. Translation: CASSYTTGGNEQFF.

The CDR3 protein is CASSQVGGPNQPQHF. The CDR3 coding sequence is TGTGCCAGCAGTCAAGTTGGGGGTCCCAATCAGCCCCAGCATTTT. The rearrangement links TRBV6-1 to TRBJ1-5; maybe TRBD1 (5 bases). Germline V gene sequence: CDR1 MNHNS, CDR2 SASEGT. Trimming cost V 5 bases and J 3 bases, with 14 bases left between them. This CDR3 has 15 residues.

The CDR3 DNA reads as TGTGCCAGCAAGTTGGGGACAGGCGATTACGAGCAGTACTTC. Its translation is CASKLGTGDYEQYF. The chain uses TRBV27 and TRBJ2-7; TRBD1 aligns across 8 bases. Trimming at V came to 7 bases and at J to 4 bases, leaving 9 bases not matched to a gene. The CDR3 totals 14 residues. Germline assignment: CDR1 MNHEY and CDR2 SMNVEV (reference sequence).

The V call is TRBV7-2, the J call TRBJ1-1; D remains unclear. CDR3 length equals 15 residues. CDR1 and CDR2 from the germline V gene are SGHTA and FQGNSA. Trimming shortened V by 3 bases and J by 5 bases, and 16 bases separated the two germline ends. The CDR3, as DNA: TGTGCCAGCAGCTTTGAGTCGCGGGGATATACTGAAGCTTTCTTT. Its protein product is CASSFESRGYTEAFF.

This clone was seen more than once but under ten times. The chain joins TRBV9 to TRBJ2-7, with 7 bases fitting TRBD1. The CDR3 is 13 residues long. V was pared by 3 bases and J by 6 bases, with 6 bases of the junction left unmatched. Germline V gives CDR1 SGDLS, CDR2 YYNGEE. CDR3 in amino acids: CASSASNRGEQYF. In nucleotides, the CDR3 is TGTGCCAGCAGCGCGTCGAACAGGGGCGAGCAGTACTTC.

This clone was seen once. CDR3 region: CASRTGSSYEQYF. CDR3 sequence (DNA): TGTGCCAGTAGGACAGGCAGCTCCTACGAGCAGTACTTC. The chain combines TRBV7-3 with TRBJ2-7, with 7 bases aligning to TRBD1. Trimming cost V 9 bases and J 0 bases; bases outside gene matches: 5. From germline, CDR1 is SGHTA and CDR2 FQGTGA. This CDR3 has 13 residues.

This clone was found once. The J gene is TRBJ1-3, the V gene TRBV11-2, with D perhaps matching TRBD1 (5 bases). The CDR3 has 15 amino acids. Germline CDR1 and CDR2: SGHAT and FQNNGV. Trimming removed 5 bases at V and 4 bases at J, with 15 bases between. CDR3 protein: CASSPSTGPGNTIYF. The DNA for the CDR3 is TGTGCCAGCAGCCCGTCGACGGGGCCCGGAAACACCATATATTTT.